This T cell receptor (beta chain) was retrieved from a study of early T cells in non-severe SARS-CoV-2 infection. Study details: From unsorted whole blood, bulk RNA was sequenced, and the chains remained unpaired.

Study-level results: Anti-spike CD8 specificities were favored by VDJdb matching, whose results missed private and CD4 specificities.

Researchers attached unique molecular identifiers to individual cDNA molecules. Via MiXCR, TCRdb re-called the 5' RACE reads, giving one row per CDR3 protein. This sample has 110,000 or so distinct CDR3 sequences, with 12% found just once. The CDR3 spans 17 residues. V lost 4 bases and J 4 bases, leaving 23 bases between the germline ends. CDR1 and CDR2 from the germline V gene are SGDLS and YYNGEE. This clonotype has a handful of counts. Its antigen is still unknown. J is TRBJ1-1 and V is TRBV9; the D gene is possibly TRBD1 (6 bases). The sample was whole blood. This TCR was recovered from an adult who was a healthcare worker with PCR-confirmed SARS-CoV-2 infection or an uninfected control (not recorded which). The CDR3 is CASSQATRGAGITEAFF. The CDR3, as DNA: TGTGCCAGCAGCCAAGCTACCAGGGGCGCGGGAATCACTGAAGCTTTCTTT.